The next 18 T cell receptor beta chains were all read from a single sample in a study of OX40 agonist ivuxolimab in advanced cancers. The library relied on the immunoSEQ multiplex PCR assay. Entries here come from immuneACCESS through TCRdb and include only in-frame sequences with V and J called. Some clones fail to appear in such tables; in the studies checked, an unresolved V gene covers under half of the shortfall, and the cause of the remainder is unknown. The sample includes tens of thousands of clones, with around nine tenths observed a single time. The leading ten clones occupy around 0.73% of the sample. The sequencing used CD4+ or CD8+ T cells sorted from blood, collected in a trial of the OX40 agonist ivuxolimab. The source of these receptors is an adult with an advanced solid tumor such as melanoma, head and neck, liver or kidney cancer.

V and J are TRBV9 and TRBJ2-2; 11 nucleotides match TRBD1. Germline V gene data show CDR1 as SGDLS and CDR2 as YYNGEE. This CDR3 comprises 15 residues. The ends lost 3 bases at V and 5 bases at J; junction bases unmatched: 3. CDR3 protein: CASSAGTGGTGELFF. In DNA, the CDR3 is TGTGCCAGCAGCGCCGGGACAGGGGGGACCGGGGAGCTGTTTTTT.

With respect to this clone: It is unclear where the CDR3 begins or ends on the DNA, so no DNA is shown, and the CDR3 is as TCRdb lists it. The chain combines TRBV6-1 with TRBJ1-1. CDR1 and CDR2 from the germline V gene are MNHNS and SASEGT. 13 amino acids form the CDR3, both terminal residues included. The CDR3 loop is CASILAGLGQAFF.

The genes are TRBV28 and TRBJ2-7, with 13 bases aligning to TRBD2. The germline V gene encodes CDR1 MDHEN and CDR2 SYDVKM. J was trimmed by 3 bases and V by 5 bases; bases with no gene match: 4. The CDR3 totals 15 residues. In DNA form, the CDR3 reads TGTGCCAGCAGTCAAACTAGCGGGGGGGTCTACGAGCAGTACTTC. This codes for CASSQTSGGVYEQYF.

The chain recombines TRBV7-9 with TRBJ1-3; 9 positions match TRBD1. V was clipped by 4 bases and J by 0 bases; unmatched bases: 1. Germline V lookup: CDR1 SEHNR, CDR2 FQNEAQ (reference sequence). CDR3 length equals 15 residues. The CDR3 DNA is TGTGCCAGCAGCTGGGACAGGGACTCTGGAAACACCATATATTTT. It yields the protein CASSWDRDSGNTIYF.

This clone was seen just once. This chain joins TRBV4-1 and TRBJ2-7, with a weak D call TRBD2 (5 bases). The CDR3 spans 19 residues. CDR1 and CDR2 (germline): MGHRA, YSYEKL. Deletions cut 0 bases from V and 3 bases from J, with 24 bases between. The CDR3 coding sequence is TGCGCCAGCAGCCAAGATGGAGGACCGGGAAACCTTCCAATCTACGAGCAGTACTTC. Translating gives CASSQDGGPGNLPIYEQYF.

This clone came up once. The genes are TRBV7-9 and TRBJ1-3; D gene ambiguous. CDR1 SEHNR and CDR2 FQNEAQ come from the germline V gene (reference sequence). This CDR3 contains 16 residues. V gave up 1 base and J gave up 1 base, with 11 bases separating them. The CDR3 loop reads CASSLGNTKSGNTIYF. CDR3 in DNA: TGTGCCAGCAGCTTAGGAAACACGAAGTCTGGAAACACCATATATTTT.

The chain carries TRBV19 and TRBJ1-5; TRBD1 agrees at 8 bases. Germline-derived CDR1 and CDR2 are LNHDA and SQIVND (reference sequence). J lost 5 bases, V lost 5 bases, and 14 bases had no gene match. This CDR3 has 17 amino acids. CDR3 loop: CASSLWQDRVRYQPQHF. CDR3 nucleotides: TGTGCCAGTAGTCTCTGGCAGGACAGGGTTAGGTATCAGCCCCAGCATTTT.

The chain links TRBV6-6 to TRBJ1-1, with a possible D match to TRBD1 (5 bases). The ends were cut back, 8 bases at V and 1 base at J, with 11 bases in the middle. This CDR3 comprises 13 residues. Germline assignment: CDR1 MNHNY and CDR2 SVGAGI (reference sequence). CDR3 protein: CASAATANTEAFF. In nucleotides, the CDR3 is TGTGCCAGCGCTGCGACAGCGAACACTGAAGCTTTCTTT.

The rearrangement joins TRBV7-2 to TRBJ1-1, with TRBD1 matching over 7 bases. Trimming at V came to 6 bases and at J to 10 bases, leaving 8 bases not matched to a gene. Germline V CDR1 and CDR2: SGHTA, FQGNSA. The CDR3 length is 12 residues. The CDR3 here is CASSYRGRIAFF. CDR3 sequence (DNA): TGTGCCAGCAGTTACAGGGGCCGGATAGCTTTCTTT.

This chain joins TRBV7-9 and TRBJ2-1, with 13 bases aligning to TRBD2. The germline CDR1 and CDR2 sequences are SEHNR and FQNEAQ (reference sequence). This CDR3 comprises 16 residues. V shed 1 base, J shed 7 bases, and the junction held 4 bases outside the gene matches. CDR3 protein: CASSLGWTSGSNEQFF. For the CDR3, the DNA is TGTGCCAGCAGCTTAGGCTGGACTAGCGGGAGTAATGAGCAGTTCTTC.

The chain is built from TRBV5-1 and TRBJ1-5; unclear D gene. Germline lookup yields CDR1 SGHRS and CDR2 YFSETQ. CDR3 length equals 14 residues. V lost 0 bases and J lost 5, with 9 bases in between. As DNA, the CDR3 is TGCGCCAGCAGCTTGGAGGGTTCCGATCAGCCCCAGCATTTT. Amino acid sequence: CASSLEGSDQPQHF.

V usage is TRBV5-1 and J usage is TRBJ1-5, with unresolved D. The CDR3 consists of 15 residues. Germline CDR1 is SGHRS and CDR2 is YFSETQ. The V gene lost 0 bases and the J gene lost 0 bases, with 7 bases spanning the gap. The CDR3 spells CASSLAGDSNQPQHF. Written as DNA, the CDR3 is TGCGCCAGCAGCTTGGCTGGGGATAGCAATCAGCCCCAGCATTTT.

This clone was counted between two and nine times. The rearrangement uses TRBV18 and TRBJ1-1; D call uncertain. Trimming left V 6 bases short and J 3 bases short, with 11 bases between. This CDR3 comprises 13 residues. Germline loops: CDR1 KGHSH, CDR2 LQKENI. In DNA, the CDR3 is TGTGCCAGCTCGCGTCAGGCTCACACTGAAGCTTTCTTT. Protein: CASSRQAHTEAFF. Supplemented by reference TRBV18 and TRBJ1-1, the full variable domain reads NAGVMQNPRHLVRRRGQEARLRCSPMKGHSHVYWYRQLPEEGLKFMVYLQKENIIDESGMPKERFSAEFPKEGPSILRIQQVVRGDSAAYFCASSRQAHTEAFFGQGTRLTVV.

The chain links TRBV5-4 to TRBJ2-6; D not certain. The CDR3 is made up of 15 amino acids. Trimming stripped 3 bases from V and 0 bases from J, with 7 bases between. Germline V CDR1 and CDR2: SGHNT, YYREEE (reference sequence). CDR3: CASSSQSSGANVLTF. The CDR3 DNA follows: TGTGCCAGCAGCTCTCAGAGCTCTGGGGCCAACGTCCTGACTTTC.

The V call is TRBV2, the J call TRBJ2-2, with a tentative D call TRBD1 (6 bases). The CDR3 length is 15 residues. The V end was cut by 6 bases, the J end by 5 bases, with 16 bases between. The germline V gene encodes CDR1 SNHLY and CDR2 FYNNEI. DNA for the CDR3: TGTGCCAGCAGACAAGACAGGATTTCGACCGGGGAGCTGTTTTTT. Its protein product is CASRQDRISTGELFF.

The rearrangement uses TRBV6-6 and TRBJ2-7; D tentatively fits TRBD1 or TRBD2 (5 bases each). V lost 2 bases, J lost 2 bases, and 7 bases lay in between. CDR1 is MNHNY and CDR2 is SVGAGI in the germline V gene (reference sequence). CDR3 size: 13 residues. The CDR3 DNA sequence: TGTGCCAGCAGTTACGGGGGACCCTACGAGCAGTACTTC. Its protein is CASSYGGPYEQYF.

CDR3 sequence (DNA): TGTGCCAGCCTCCAAAGCTCCGCCGGGGATACGCAGTATTTT. This encodes CASLQSSAGDTQYF. J is TRBJ2-3 and V is TRBV19; D call uncertain. V gave up 9 bases and J gave up 6 bases, with 19 bases separating them. CDR1 is LNHDA and CDR2 is SQIVND in the germline V gene (reference sequence). This CDR3 spans 14 amino acids.

The genes are TRBV7-8 and TRBJ2-3; 7 bases line up with TRBD2. CDR3 length: 14 residues. Germline CDR1 is SGHVS and CDR2 is FQNEAQ. Trimming cost V 3 bases and J 3 bases; bases outside gene matches: 3. CDR3 bases: TGTGCCAGCAGCTTTAGGGAGGGGACAGATACGCAGTATTTT. Its protein is CASSFREGTDTQYF.